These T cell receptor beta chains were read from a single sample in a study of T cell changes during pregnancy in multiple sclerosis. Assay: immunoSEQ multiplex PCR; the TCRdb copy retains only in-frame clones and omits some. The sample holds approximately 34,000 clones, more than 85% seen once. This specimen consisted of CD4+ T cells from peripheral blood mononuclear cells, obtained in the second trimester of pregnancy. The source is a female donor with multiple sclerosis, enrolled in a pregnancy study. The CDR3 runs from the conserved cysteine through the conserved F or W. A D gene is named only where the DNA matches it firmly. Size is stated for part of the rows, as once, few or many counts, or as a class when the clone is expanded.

CASSFQPEGTEAFF | TGTGCCAGCAGCTTTCAACCAGAGGGCACTGAAGCTTTCTTT | TRBJ1-1 | - | TRBV5-4 | -
CASSLLSTEAFF | TGTGCCAGCAGTTTATTGAGCACTGAAGCTTTCTTT | TRBJ1-1 | - | TRBV28 | -
CASSIVGQGASSYEQYF | TGTGCCAGTAGTATAGTCGGACAGGGAGCGAGCTCCTACGAGCAGTACTTC | TRBJ2-7 | - | TRBV19 | TRBD1
CASSLGPGSTNEKLFF | TGTGCCAGCAGCTTGGGGCCAGGATCAACTAATGAAAAACTGTTTTTT | TRBJ1-4 | - | TRBV5-5 | -
CASRRQGYSGNTIYF | TGTGCCAGCAGACGTCAGGGGTACTCTGGAAACACCATATATTTT | TRBJ1-3 | - | TRBV7-9 | -
CASSYSRASGYNEQFF | TGTGCCAGCAGTTACTCTAGGGCTAGCGGTTACAATGAGCAGTTCTTC | TRBJ2-1 | - | TRBV6-6 | TRBD2
CAIRSGQGMFGYTF | TGTGCCATCAGGTCGGGACAGGGGATGTTCGGCTACACCTTC | TRBJ1-2 | - | TRBV10-3 | TRBD1
CASSPRSAGSNQPQHF | TGTGCCAGCTCACCACGTAGCGCAGGTAGCAATCAGCCCCAGCATTTT | TRBJ1-5 | - | TRBV18 | -
CASSLRQGAGTGELFF | TGTGCCAGCAGCTTAAGGCAGGGGGCGGGCACCGGGGAGCTGTTTTTT | TRBJ2-2 | - | TRBV11-2 | TRBD1
CASSPSLGLAGASYEQYF | TGTGCCAGCAGCCCCAGTTTAGGACTAGCGGGGGCCTCCTACGAGCAGTACTTC | TRBJ2-7 | - | TRBV7-6 | TRBD2
CASSLRQGGEKLFF | TGTGCCAGCAGCTTGAGGCAGGGTGGCGAAAAACTGTTTTTT | TRBJ1-4 | - | TRBV7-9 | -
CASSPRYRGYGYTF | TGTGCCAGCAGCCCCCGATACAGGGGCTATGGCTACACCTTC | TRBJ1-2 | - | TRBV11-2 | TRBD1
CASSRTTGRYEQYF | TGTGCCAGCAGCCGCACGACAGGGCGCTACGAGCAGTACTTC | TRBJ2-7 | - | TRBV11-2 | TRBD1
CASSSAGTGSYGYTF | TGTGCCAGCAGCTCAGCGGGGACAGGAAGCTATGGCTACACCTTC | TRBJ1-2 | - | TRBV6-1 | TRBD1
CASRRGGYEQYF | TGTGCCAGCAGAAGAGGGGGCTACGAGCAGTACTTC | TRBJ2-7 | - | TRBV7-2 | -
CASRPKSPVPQETQYF | TGTGCCAGCAGACCCAAAAGCCCCGTTCCGCAAGAGACCCAGTACTTC | TRBJ2-5 | once | TRBV2 | -
CSVDRGRGTDTQYF | TGCAGCGTTGACAGGGGGCGCGGCACAGATACGCAGTATTTT | TRBJ2-3 | - | TRBV29-1 | TRBD1
CASRSAGTGTDTQYF | TGTGCCTCCCGGTCGGCGGGAACCGGCACAGATACGCAGTATTTT | TRBJ2-3 | - | TRBV19 | -
CASSYRGGFGASEQFF | TGTGCCAGCAGTTATCGGGGGGGTTTTGGCGCGAGTGAGCAGTTCTTC | TRBJ2-1 | - | TRBV7-2 | TRBD2
CASSSGGTGGSEQYF | TGTGCCAGCAGCTCAGGGGGGACAGGGGGCTCCGAGCAGTACTTC | TRBJ2-7 | - | TRBV7-9 | TRBD1
CASETAGVGELFF | TGTGCCAGCGAGACTGCAGGGGTCGGGGAGCTGTTTTTT | TRBJ2-2 | - | TRBV5-6 | -
CASSLYLGAPGELFF | TGTGCCAGCAGTTTATACCTGGGAGCCCCCGGGGAGCTGTTTTTT | TRBJ2-2 | - | TRBV27 | -
CASSIVWTGEDGYTF | TGTGCCAGTAGTATAGTTTGGACAGGGGAGGATGGCTACACCTTC | TRBJ1-2 | - | TRBV19 | TRBD1
CASSPPYWGGAYNEQFF | TGTGCCAGCTCACCACCTTACTGGGGGGGCGCCTACAATGAGCAGTTCTTC | TRBJ2-1 | - | TRBV18 | -
CASSLGATGGGYTF | TGTGCCAGCAGCTTAGGGGCGACAGGGGGTGGCTACACCTTC | TRBJ1-2 | - | TRBV7-2 | TRBD1
CASSLDRGAGANVLTF | TGTGCCAGCAGCTTGGACAGGGGCGCTGGGGCCAACGTCCTGACTTTC | TRBJ2-6 | - | TRBV5-5 | TRBD1
CASSQRTGQETQYF | TGTGCCAGCAGCCAACGGACAGGGCAAGAGACCCAGTACTTC | TRBJ2-5 | once | TRBV4-2 | TRBD1
CASSYRYTGELFF | TGTGCCAGTAGCTACAGGTACACCGGGGAGCTGTTTTTT | TRBJ2-2 | - | TRBV19 | -
CASNPAVHSNQPQHF | TGTGCCAGCAATCCCGCGGTCCATAGCAATCAGCCCCAGCATTTT | TRBJ1-5 | - | TRBV28 | -
CASAAGGTAEQYF | TGTGCTAGTGCAGCGGGAGGTACAGCCGAGCAGTACTTC | TRBJ2-7 | - | TRBV12-5 | TRBD2
CASSGGGGQPQHF | TGCGCCAGCAGTGGGGGAGGGGGTCAGCCCCAGCATTTT | TRBJ1-5 | - | TRBV10-2 | -
CASSVDSSGRITYEQYF | TGTGCCAGCAGCGTAGACTCTAGCGGGAGGATTACCTACGAGCAGTACTTC | TRBJ2-7 | - | TRBV9 | TRBD2
CASSGQGVHSYEQYF | TGTGCCAGCAGTGGACAGGGAGTTCACTCCTACGAGCAGTACTTC | TRBJ2-7 | - | TRBV6-5 | TRBD1
CASSLVGRSYEQYF | TGTGCCAGCAGCTTGGTTGGCAGGTCCTACGAGCAGTACTTC | TRBJ2-7 | - | TRBV5-5 | -
CASSTPVGGTYEQYF | TGTGCCAGTAGTACCCCGGTAGGGGGAACCTACGAGCAGTACTTC | TRBJ2-7 | - | TRBV19 | -
CASSLTSSGANVLTF | TGCGCCAGCAGCTTAACAAGCTCTGGGGCCAACGTCCTGACTTTC | TRBJ2-6 | - | TRBV5-1 | -
CASSLAPGLAGGLADF | TGCGCCAGCAGCTTGGCCCCGGGACTAGCGGGAGGCCTCGCCGACTTC | TRBJ2-4 | - | TRBV5-1 | TRBD2
CASSSSGSADTQYF | TGTGCCAGCAGCTCTAGCGGGAGCGCAGATACGCAGTATTTT | TRBJ2-3 | - | TRBV7-9 | TRBD2
CASSRGDYPSTDTQYF | TGCGCCAGCAGCCGGGGGGACTATCCTAGCACAGATACGCAGTATTTT | TRBJ2-3 | - | TRBV5-1 | TRBD2
CASSLGQGSSYEQYF | TGCGCCAGCAGCCTTGGACAGGGTAGCTCCTACGAGCAGTACTTC | TRBJ2-7 | - | TRBV5-1 | TRBD1
CASSPISVGGGSNQPQHF | TGTGCCAGCTCACCGATTTCCGTTGGGGGCGGGTCCAATCAGCCCCAGCATTTT | TRBJ1-5 | - | TRBV18 | -
CASSEKAFVSSGSTEAFF | TGTGCCAGCAGTGAAAAGGCGTTTGTGAGTTCGGGGTCTACTGAAGCTTTCTTT | TRBJ1-1 | - | TRBV6-1 | -
CASSQAGTGVYEQFF | TGTGCCAGCAGCCAAGCCGGGACAGGGGTCTATGAGCAGTTCTTC | TRBJ2-1 | - | TRBV14 | TRBD1
CASSLASWTSGTRELFF | TGTGCCAGCAGCTTAGCTTCGTGGACTAGCGGGACCCGGGAGCTGTTTTTT | TRBJ2-2 | - | TRBV7-2 | TRBD2
CASSRQWSGANVLTF | TGTGCCAGCAGCCGACAATGGTCTGGGGCCAACGTCCTGACTTTC | TRBJ2-6 | - | TRBV7-2 | -
CASSPRRLAELQETQYF | TGTGCCAGCAGCCCCCGACGACTAGCTGAATTACAAGAGACCCAGTACTTC | TRBJ2-5 | - | TRBV7-3 | TRBD2
CASSRRQGPGSTEAFF | TGTGCCAGCAGTCGCCGACAGGGGCCCGGGAGCACTGAAGCTTTCTTT | TRBJ1-1 | - | TRBV7-8 | TRBD1
CASSLSLTGGYEQYF | TGCGCCAGCAGCTTGTCTCTAACAGGGGGCTACGAGCAGTACTTC | TRBJ2-7 | - | TRBV5-1 | TRBD1
CASSYSGGQGPYEQYF | TGTGCCAGCAGTTACTCGGGAGGACAGGGACCCTACGAGCAGTACTTC | TRBJ2-7 | - | TRBV6-5 | TRBD1
CASSVGVLQGPYEQYF | TGTGCCAGCAGCGTAGGGGTCCTCCAGGGCCCCTACGAGCAGTACTTC | TRBJ2-7 | once | TRBV9 | -
CASSQWFSVNEQFF | TGTGCCAGCAGTCAGTGGTTTAGCGTGAATGAGCAGTTCTTC | TRBJ2-1 | - | TRBV6-5 | -
CASSQIDRENTEAFF | TGTGCCAGCAGCCAGATAGACAGGGAGAACACTGAAGCTTTCTTT | TRBJ1-1 | few | TRBV6-5 | TRBD1
CASSVTSGRMNEQFF | TGTGCCAGCAGCGTTACTAGCGGGAGGATGAATGAGCAGTTCTTC | TRBJ2-1 | - | TRBV7-6 | TRBD2
CASRTPGTNYGYTF | TGTGCCAGCCGGACTCCCGGAACTAACTATGGCTACACCTTC | TRBJ1-2 | - | TRBV2 | -
CASSVRAGEGKTQYF | TGTGCCAGCAGTGTGAGGGCAGGGGAAGGGAAGACCCAGTACTTC | TRBJ2-5 | - | TRBV2 | -
CASSLIGTGSYEQYF | TGTGCCAGCAGCTTAATCGGGACAGGCTCCTACGAGCAGTACTTC | TRBJ2-7 | - | TRBV7-9 | TRBD1
CASSLGGQASLANYGYTF | TGCGCCAGCAGCTTGGGCGGACAGGCCTCACTAGCTAACTATGGCTACACCTTC | TRBJ1-2 | once | TRBV5-1 | TRBD1